The next 20 T cell receptor beta chains were all read from a single sample in a study of siplizumab effects on memory and regulatory T cells. The method was immunoSEQ multiplex PCR; TCRdb's version includes in-frame clones alone and lacks a portion of them. The profile shows 97,000 or so clones, approximately 90% of them singletons. The material sequenced was CD4+ T cells sorted from blood. These receptors were taken from a human donor in good health.

This clone was observed once. The V and J genes are TRBV19 and TRBJ2-7, with 8 bases lining up with TRBD1. The CDR3 loop spans 15 amino acids. Germline V gene lookup returns CDR1 LNHDA and CDR2 SQIVND (reference sequence). V dropped 5 bases and J dropped 5; count of bases not matched to a gene: 11. The CDR3 region has the DNA TGTGCCAGTAGTCAGGGGGACAGGCGGGTCCACGAGCAGTACTTC. Its translation: CASSQGDRRVHEQYF.

The chain carries TRBV11-3 and TRBJ2-1; possibly TRBD2 for D (5 bases). Germline V gives CDR1 SGHNT, CDR2 YENEEA. V was trimmed by 3 bases and J by 7 bases, leaving 16 bases between them. This CDR3 has 15 amino acids. The CDR3 DNA sequence: TGTGCCAGCAGCTTGGGCTCGGCGAGGGAGAATGAGCAGTTCTTC. Translation: CASSLGSARENEQFF.

This chain connects TRBV19 to TRBJ1-2; 9 bases map to TRBD1. Per germline, CDR1 LNHDA and CDR2 SQIVND (reference sequence). CDR3 length: 13 amino acids. V dropped 6 bases and J dropped 4; count of bases not matched to a gene: 3. CDR3 nucleotides: TGTGCCAGTAGGGGACAGGGTACCTATGGCTACACCTTC. Translation: CASRGQGTYGYTF.

The chain uses TRBV7-9 and TRBJ1-2, with D uncertain. Germline CDR1 is SEHNR and CDR2 is FQNEAQ (reference sequence). The CDR3 length is 14 residues. Trimming pared 3 bases from V and 2 bases from J, leaving 10 bases between. The CDR3 is CASSLMDNNYGYTF. The CDR3 DNA reads as TGTGCCAGCAGCTTGATGGATAACAACTATGGCTACACCTTC.

The V gene is TRBV15, the J gene TRBJ2-5; 8 bases match TRBD2. The CDR3 loop spans 18 amino acids. Trimming cost V 0 bases and J 5 bases; bases outside gene matches: 14. CDR1 LNHNV and CDR2 YYDKDF come from the germline V gene (reference sequence). The CDR3 DNA reads as TGTGCCACCAGCAGAGATCAATCGGGCGCGGGAGGATTTGAGACCCAGTACTTC. This codes for CATSRDQSGAGGFETQYF.

This chain uses TRBV11-2 with TRBJ2-3; the D gene is possibly TRBD2 (6 bases). In germline, CDR1 is SGHAT, CDR2 FQNNGV. Between the trimmed V and J ends, which lost 1 base and 0 bases, there was a span of 14 bases. This CDR3 contains 17 residues. This CDR3 is CASSLGRGFTSTDTQYF. The CDR3 region has the DNA TGTGCCAGCAGCTTAGGGCGGGGTTTTACAAGCACAGATACGCAGTATTTT.

The gene calls are TRBV29-1 and TRBJ2-2; D is perhaps TRBD2 (5 bases). The ends were cut back, 4 bases at V and 5 bases at J, with 8 bases in the middle. In germline, CDR1 is SQVTM, CDR2 ANQGSEA. The CDR3 has 12 amino acids. The CDR3 DNA is TGCAGCGTTGGCAGGAGGACCGGGGAGCTGTTTTTT. It specifies CSVGRRTGELFF.

This chain uses TRBV19 with TRBJ1-2, with 8 bases lining up with TRBD1. The CDR3 sequence is 14 residues long. In germline, CDR1 is LNHDA, CDR2 SQIVND (reference sequence). With V trimmed by 6 bases and J by 7 bases, 10 bases remained unmatched. In DNA form, the CDR3 reads TGTGCCAGTAGCGCCCGGACAGGGCCTAGTGGCTACACCTTC. Translated: CASSARTGPSGYTF.

The chain has TRBV18 and TRBJ1-2, with a weak D call TRBD1 (6 bases). The CDR3 is 15 amino acids. The V gene lost 3 bases and the J gene lost 6 bases, with 17 bases spanning the gap. CDR1 and CDR2 (germline): KGHSH, LQKENI. For the CDR3, the DNA is TGTGCCAGCTCACCCAGGACAGCTGGGGATAATGGCTACACCTTC. Amino acids: CASSPRTAGDNGYTF.

This clone has a handful of counts. The J gene is TRBJ2-5, the V gene TRBV30; no reliable D call. The germline gives CDR1 GTSNPN, CDR2 SVGIG (reference sequence). CDR3 length: 13 amino acids. V lost 2 bases to trimming and J lost 0 bases, with 7 bases between them. CDR3 nucleotides: TGTGCCTGGAGTCCCCTAAACCAAGAGACCCAGTACTTC. Its protein is CAWSPLNQETQYF.

V usage is TRBV7-9 and J usage is TRBJ2-6; 7 bases match TRBD1. The V gene end was trimmed by 4 bases and the J gene end by 2 bases; junction bases not matched to a gene: 11. Germline V gene lookup returns CDR1 SEHNR and CDR2 FQNEAQ (reference sequence). This CDR3 is built from 18 residues. Written as DNA, the CDR3 is TGTGCCAGCAGCTCTATAAAAAACAGGGGACCTGGGGCCAACGTCCTGACTTTC. Its protein product is CASSSIKNRGPGANVLTF. Drawing the rest from reference TRBV7-9 and TRBJ2-6, the complete variable domain is DTGVSQNPRHKITKRGQNVTFRCDPISEHNRLYWYRQTLGQGPEFLTYFQNEAQLEKSRLLSDRFSAERPKGSFSTLEIQRTEQGDSAMYLCASSSIKNRGPGANVLTFGAGSRLTVL.

V gene TRBV15 combines with J gene TRBJ2-7; D is uncertain. Trimming removed 0 bases from V and 7 bases from J, with 13 bases in between. Germline values: CDR1 LNHNV, CDR2 YYDKDF (reference sequence). The CDR3 is 14 residues long. In DNA, the CDR3 is TGTGCCACCAGCAGAGAAGGCTCTTTGAGGGAGCAGTACTTC. The encoded protein is CATSREGSLREQYF.

This chain joins TRBV5-1 and TRBJ2-6; D is unresolved. The CDR3 runs 13 residues. The V end lost 2 bases, the J end lost 2 bases, and 2 bases lay between the germline ends. Germline V CDR1 and CDR2: SGHRS, YFSETQ. This CDR3 is CASSLTGANVLTF. In DNA form, the CDR3 reads TGCGCCAGCAGCTTAACTGGGGCCAACGTCCTGACTTTC.

V and J are TRBV27 and TRBJ1-6; D not resolved. Germline V gene lookup returns CDR1 MNHEY and CDR2 SMNVEV (reference sequence). V was cut by 3 bases and J by 7 bases, with 13 bases left in between. There are 15 residues in the CDR3. The CDR3 here is CASSFSWAENSPLHF. In DNA form, the CDR3 reads TGTGCCAGCAGTTTTAGCTGGGCGGAAAATTCACCCCTCCACTTT.

As DNA, the CDR3 is TGTGCCAGCAGTGACCCTAGACAGGGGGCGTTCGAGCAGTACTTC. Protein product: CASSDPRQGAFEQYF. The gene calls are TRBV6-1 and TRBJ2-7; TRBD1 matches at 10 bases. Germline V CDR1 and CDR2: MNHNS, SASEGT. The CDR3 is made up of 15 amino acids. J lost 6 bases, V lost 3 bases, and 8 bases had no gene match.

V gene TRBV4-1 combines with J gene TRBJ2-3; D may be TRBD2 (6 bases). From germline, CDR1 is MGHRA and CDR2 YSYEKL. The CDR3 totals 17 residues. V dropped 0 bases and J dropped 8 bases, with 21 bases sitting between them. The CDR3 protein is CASSQDSVGSLGGTQYF. The DNA for the CDR3 is TGCGCCAGCAGCCAAGATAGTGTGGGCTCGCTGGGAGGTACGCAGTATTTT.

This clone was seen just once. The chain links TRBV25-1 to TRBJ2-1; no definite D call. Germline loops: CDR1 MGHDK, CDR2 SYGVNS. This CDR3 spans 14 amino acids. Trimming shortened V by 1 base and J by 8 bases, and 12 bases separated the two germline ends. CDR3 DNA: TGTGCCAGCAGTGAATTTACAGCCTGGGATGAGCAGTTCTTC. Its protein is CASSEFTAWDEQFF.

The chain employs TRBV18 and TRBJ1-3, with 7 bases identical to TRBD1. Unmatched junction bases numbered 2, after V lost 6 bases and J lost 0 bases. Germline CDR1 reads KGHSH; CDR2 reads LQKENI. This CDR3 region has 14 residues. The CDR3 spells CASSRQGSGNTIYF. The CDR3, as DNA: TGTGCCAGCTCTAGACAGGGCTCTGGAAACACCATATATTTT.

V and J are TRBV18 and TRBJ1-6; perhaps TRBD1 as D (6 bases). The CDR3 is made up of 14 amino acids. Trimming left V 0 bases short and J 8 bases short, with 8 bases between. Per germline, CDR1 KGHSH and CDR2 LQKENI. In nucleotides, the CDR3 is TGTGCCAGCTCACCACCGCCAGGGGATTCACCCCTCCACTTT. It encodes CASSPPPGDSPLHF.

The chain is built from TRBV5-1 and TRBJ2-3; D not resolved. V lost 2 bases and J 0 bases, leaving 13 bases between the germline ends. This CDR3 spans 16 amino acids. From germline, CDR1 is SGHRS and CDR2 YFSETQ. Here the CDR3 DNA reads TGCGCCAGCAGCTTCGGGTCGGCGCCTAGCACAGATACGCAGTATTTT. This encodes CASSFGSAPSTDTQYF.